Included here is one TCR beta chain sequence, with context. The target antigen is unknown. Sequencing was performed with immunoSEQ multiplex PCR; in TCRdb, only in-frame clones are kept and a portion is missing. Of approximately 150,000 clones detected, around 80% appear once; the ten largest clones hold about 4.5%. The data originate from a study of cytotoxic CD8 clonotypes in ibrutinib-treated CLL. Study-wide findings and caveats: Rare overall, public clonotypes shrank or held steady under therapy.

This CDR3 has 13 amino acids. Looked up from germline, CDR1 is SEHNR and CDR2 is FQNEAQ (reference sequence). Trimming took 5 bases from V and 2 from J, leaving 7 bases between them. J is TRBJ1-5 and V is TRBV7-9; D remains ambiguous. The sample consisted of PBMCs, taken after 24 months of ibrutinib treatment. This TCR was recovered from a human donor with chronic lymphocytic leukemia. For the CDR3, the DNA is TGTGCCAGCAGCCAGCTTGGCAATCAGCCCCAGCATTTT. It translates to CASSQLGNQPQHF.